This T cell receptor beta chain was observed in a study of shared clonotypes between healthy human individuals. Study summary: In total, the donors were a couple of women and a few men aged 18 to 49.

Per the study methods: For the immunoSEQ data, sequences were junction-only without quality scores, so filtering differed. The method was immunoSEQ multiplex PCR; TCRdb's version includes in-frame clones alone and lacks a portion of them. The V and J calls and clone size were taken over from that table, and D and trimming were inferred from the DNA. Of about 2.3 million clones in the sample, about nine tenths were seen once. This CDR3 has 12 residues. Trimming removed 6 bases at V and 8 bases at J, with 11 bases between. Germline loops: CDR1 MNHEY, CDR2 SVGAGI. With regard to this clone: Antigen specificity is unknown.

A split of CD4+ cells into CD45RA+ naive and CD45RA-negative memory subsets was performed. Whole-study results and caveats: Among donors, clonotype sharing was expected to be affected by sequencing depth.

The sample was naive CD4+ T cells from PBMCs. Sample subset: CD45RA+ positively selected. The gene calls are TRBV6-5 and TRBJ2-1; D perhaps matches TRBD1 (7 bases). This receptor was identified in a man between 18 and 29 years old in good health. Some clones in this sample may be carry-over from other donors' samples. CDR3 bases: TGTGCCAGCAGCCGGAGGGGGCATGAGCAGTTCTTC. This sequence encodes CASSRRGHEQFF.